The clone carrying this T cell receptor (beta chain) has only one observation. This record comes from a study of blood T cell repertoires in COVID-19. The germline V and J ends were trimmed by 1 base and 7 bases, with 7 bases remaining between them. This CDR3 region has 12 residues. Looked up from germline, CDR1 is SGHNT and CDR2 is YENEEA. Before being deemed recovered, Cohort 3 donors had two negative PCRs, clearance, or symptom resolution. The table came from immunoSEQ multiplex PCR; TCRdb's copy has only in-frame clones and leaves some out. The sample has about 270,000 clones, around 86% seen once.

The sample consisted of PBMCs or T cells enriched from blood (not recorded which). This clonotype originated in a young man who had recovered from COVID-19. The rearrangement joins TRBV11-3 to TRBJ1-2; D is ambiguous. Here the CDR3 DNA reads TGTGCCAGCAGCTTAGGAGGCGCTGGCTACACCTTC. It codes for CASSLGGAGYTF. Full variable domain (outside the CDR3, taken from reference TRBV11-3 and TRBJ1-2): EAGVVQSPRYKIIEKKQPVAFWCNPISGHNTLYWYLQNLGQGPELLIRYENEEAVDDSQLPKDRFSAERLKGVDSTLKIQPAELGDSAVYLCASSLGGAGYTFGSGTRLTVV.